The text below deals with one T cell receptor (beta chain). This table comes from immunoSEQ multiplex PCR, and its TCRdb copy is limited to in-frame clones, with some not included. The sample includes roughly 200,000 clones, approximately 89% seen only once; the top ten take 6% to 8%. This sample was taken from a study of cytomegalovirus exposure and HLA in healthy donors. About the research overall: The 95 to 150 validation repertoires, a later analysis reported, used the same platform as the 666 first-cohort repertoires.

The clonotype comes from a young man in good health and CMV-seropositive. The sample was PBMCs.

DNA of the CDR3: TGTGCCTGGGATGCCAGCCTGATAAGCTCCTATAATTCACCCCTCCACTTT. Its translation: CAWDASLISSYNSPLHF. V is TRBV30 and J is TRBJ1-6; D unclear. Germline CDR1 reads GTSNPN; CDR2 reads SVGIG (reference sequence). The CDR3 is 17 amino acids. The V and J ends lost 5 bases and 0 bases respectively, with 17 bases between them.